Included here is one T cell receptor (beta chain) sequence, with context. Its cognate antigen is unknown. The entry originates in a study of OX40 agonist ivuxolimab in advanced cancers. Whole-study context: Treatment of patients was with ivuxolimab, an agonistic anti-OX40 (CD134) antibody. Prior therapy, whether anti-PD-1, anti-PD-L1 or anti-CTLA-4, was allowed, and under 50% had some.

From germline, CDR1 is MNHEY and CDR2 SMNVEV (reference sequence). V was clipped by 0 bases and J by 0 bases; unmatched bases: 4. There are 16 residues in the CDR3. Clones were sequenced by immunoSEQ multiplex PCR, and TCRdb holds only the in-frame ones, with some missing. The profile shows about 98,000 clones, roughly nine tenths of them singletons. Study-level points and caveats: Partial responders at 0.1-3.0 mg/kg had among the lowest clonal expansion.

Cycle 7 day 1, cycle 4 day 1, and baseline were the timepoints at which blood was sampled. Specimen: CD4+ or CD8+ T cells sorted from blood, collected in a trial of the OX40 agonist ivuxolimab. The chain joins TRBV27 to TRBJ1-1, with 7 bases identical to TRBD1. This receptor was taken from an adult with an advanced solid tumor such as melanoma, head and neck, liver or kidney cancer. CDR3 sequence reads: CASSLSSGTVNTEAFF. The CDR3 DNA reads TGTGCCAGCAGTTTATCGAGTGGGACAGTGAACACTGAAGCTTTCTTT.